This T cell receptor (beta chain) stems from a study of blood T cell repertoires in COVID-19. In the study overall: The study drew acute and convalescent COVID-19 samples from the United States, Italy and Spain.

Original methodology: Researchers report that nucleated cell counts were estimated from reference gene primer amplification. The protocol was immunoSEQ multiplex PCR, while the TCRdb copy is restricted to in-frame clones and leaves out a portion. V and J calls and clone size follow that table, whereas D and trimming were derived from the DNA. This table holds under 150,000 clones, around nine tenths found once. The CDR3 is 16 amino acids. CDR1 and CDR2 (germline): LGHNT, FRNRAP. Unmatched junction bases numbered 11, after V lost 6 bases and J lost 5 bases. The source material was peripheral blood. This TCR came from a human donor in a cohort sampled during active COVID-19. V gene TRBV12-5 combines with J gene TRBJ2-5; 11 nucleotides align to TRBD2. The CDR3 here is CASGPGASGGFETQYF. The CDR3 DNA follows: TGTGCTAGTGGCCCCGGGGCTAGCGGGGGGTTTGAGACCCAGTACTTC.